This TCR beta chain was recovered during a study of cytomegalovirus exposure and HLA in healthy donors. Study as a whole: The Caucasian-associated ancestry cluster held more than 80% of more than 350 genotyped donors.

General observations from the study: Later analysis identified a missense DCLRE1C variant that was linked to TCR beta V- and J-gene trimming. The authors later found most CMV-associated TCR beta chains appeared HLA-restricted.

Germline CDR1 and CDR2: MNHNS and SASEGT. The CDR3 sequence is 13 residues long. V was trimmed by 5 bases and J by 14 bases, leaving 21 bases between them. Worth noting for this clone: What it binds is not known.

It was with 60 Vbeta and 13 Jbeta primers that the PCR ran. Libraries were prepared by immunoSEQ multiplex PCR; TCRdb keeps only in-frame clonotypes and omits some of them. The sample contains around 190,000 clones, 70% to 90% of which appear only once. The J gene is TRBJ1-2, the V gene TRBV6-1; no firm D call. This receptor was taken from a woman between 50 and 59 years old in good health and CMV-seronegative. The sample comprised PBMCs. This CDR3 is CASSQGGGWPFTF. CDR3 coding DNA: TGTGCCAGCAGTCAAGGCGGCGGATGGCCTTTTACCTTC.